This T cell receptor (beta chain) was identified in a study of shared clonotypes between healthy human individuals. CD45RO-negative, CCR7-selected cells formed the naive CD8 fraction, which excluded terminally differentiated effector memory CD45RA+ cells. This table comes from immunoSEQ multiplex PCR, and its TCRdb copy is limited to in-frame clones, with some not included. The table has some 2,000,000 clones, approximately 95% seen once. CDR3 length: 14 amino acids. In germline, CDR1 is SGHVS, CDR2 FNYEAQ. Between the trimmed V and J ends, which lost 5 bases and 2 bases, there was a span of 10 bases.

Specimen: naive CD8+ T cells sorted from blood. This chain joins TRBV7-6 and TRBJ1-3; no reliable D call. The receptor comes from a man in his late teens or twenties in good health. CDR3 bases: TGTGCCAGCAGCCTCCTGGGTACTGGAAACACCATATATTTT. It yields the protein CASSLLGTGNTIYF.